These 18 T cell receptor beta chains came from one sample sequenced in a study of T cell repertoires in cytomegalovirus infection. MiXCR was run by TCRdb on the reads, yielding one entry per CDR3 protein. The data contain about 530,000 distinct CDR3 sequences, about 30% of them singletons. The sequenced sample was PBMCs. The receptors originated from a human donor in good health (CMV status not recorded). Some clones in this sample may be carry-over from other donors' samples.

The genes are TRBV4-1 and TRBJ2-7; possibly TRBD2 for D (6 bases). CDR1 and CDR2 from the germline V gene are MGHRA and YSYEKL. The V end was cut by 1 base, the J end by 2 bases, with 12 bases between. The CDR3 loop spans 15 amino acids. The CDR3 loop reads CASSQVLGTPYEQYV. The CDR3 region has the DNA TGCGCCAGCAGCCAAGTTTTGGGGACTCCCTACGAGCAGTACGTC.

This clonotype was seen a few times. CDR3: CASSLFTFGQAYEQYF. The CDR3 nucleotides read TGTGCCAGCAGCTTGTTTACGTTTGGACAGGCCTACGAGCAGTACTTC. The chain uses TRBV5-4 and TRBJ2-7, with 7 bases identical to TRBD1. From germline, CDR1 is SGHNT and CDR2 YYREEE (reference sequence). The length of the CDR3 is 16 residues. J was trimmed by 2 bases and V by 1 base; bases with no gene match: 9. The whole variable domain, filled in from reference TRBV5-4 and TRBJ2-7, reads ETGVTQSPTHLIKTRGQQVTLRCSSQSGHNTVSWYQQALGQGPQFIFQYYREEENGRGNFPPRFSGLQFPNYSSELNVNALELDDSALYLCASSLFTFGQAYEQYFGPGTRLTVT.

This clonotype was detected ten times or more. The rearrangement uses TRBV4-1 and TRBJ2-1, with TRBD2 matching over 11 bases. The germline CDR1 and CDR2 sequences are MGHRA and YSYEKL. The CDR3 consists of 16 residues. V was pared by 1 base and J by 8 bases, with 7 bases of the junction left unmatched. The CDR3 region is CASSQGPLAGVYEQFF. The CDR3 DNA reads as TGCGCCAGCAGCCAAGGCCCACTAGCGGGAGTTTATGAGCAGTTCTTC.

The CDR3 loop reads CAWSGGQGYYEQYF. CDR3 DNA sequence: TGTGCCTGGAGTGGAGGACAGGGCTACTACGAGCAGTACTTC. The chain is built from TRBV30 and TRBJ2-7; TRBD1 agrees at 8 bases. The CDR3 length is 14 residues. Germline loops: CDR1 GTSNPN, CDR2 SVGIG (reference sequence). V gave up 1 base and J gave up 3 bases; unmatched junction bases: 5.

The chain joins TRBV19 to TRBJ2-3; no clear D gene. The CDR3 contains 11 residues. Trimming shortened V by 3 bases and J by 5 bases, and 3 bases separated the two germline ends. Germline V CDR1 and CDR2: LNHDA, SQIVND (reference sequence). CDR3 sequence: CASSILDTQYF. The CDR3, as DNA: TGTGCCAGTAGTATCCTAGATACGCAGTATTTT.

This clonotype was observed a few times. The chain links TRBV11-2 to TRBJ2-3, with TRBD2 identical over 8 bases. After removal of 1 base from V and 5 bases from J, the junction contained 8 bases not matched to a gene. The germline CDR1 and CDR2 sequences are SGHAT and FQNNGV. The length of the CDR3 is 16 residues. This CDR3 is CASSLGAGVAVDTQYF. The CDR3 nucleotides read TGTGCCAGCAGCTTAGGAGCGGGAGTCGCTGTAGATACGCAGTATTTT.

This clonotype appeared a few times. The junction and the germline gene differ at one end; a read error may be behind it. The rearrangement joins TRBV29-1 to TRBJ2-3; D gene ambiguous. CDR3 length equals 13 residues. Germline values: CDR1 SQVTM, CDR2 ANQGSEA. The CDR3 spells CSVEGAGDGRFFF. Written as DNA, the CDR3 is TGCAGCGTTGAAGGGGCCGGAGACGGAAGATTTTTTTTT.

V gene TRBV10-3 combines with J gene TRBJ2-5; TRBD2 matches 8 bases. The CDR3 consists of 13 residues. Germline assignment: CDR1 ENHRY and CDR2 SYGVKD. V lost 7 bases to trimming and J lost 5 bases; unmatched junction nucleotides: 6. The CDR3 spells CAINSGSGETQYF. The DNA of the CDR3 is TGTGCCATCAACAGCGGGAGTGGGGAGACCCAGTACTTC.

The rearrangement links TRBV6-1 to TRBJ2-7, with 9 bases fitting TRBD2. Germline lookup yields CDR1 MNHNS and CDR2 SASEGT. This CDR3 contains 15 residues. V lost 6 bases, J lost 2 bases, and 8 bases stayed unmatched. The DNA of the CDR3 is TGTGCCAGCAGCCAGGGAGTAGCGGGGGCCTACGAGCAGTACTTC. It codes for CASSQGVAGAYEQYF.

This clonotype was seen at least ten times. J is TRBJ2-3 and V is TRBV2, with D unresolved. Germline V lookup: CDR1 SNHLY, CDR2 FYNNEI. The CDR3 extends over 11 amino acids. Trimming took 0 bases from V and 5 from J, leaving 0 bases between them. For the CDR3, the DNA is TGTGCCAGCAGTGAAGCAGATACGCAGTATTTT. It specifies CASSEADTQYF.

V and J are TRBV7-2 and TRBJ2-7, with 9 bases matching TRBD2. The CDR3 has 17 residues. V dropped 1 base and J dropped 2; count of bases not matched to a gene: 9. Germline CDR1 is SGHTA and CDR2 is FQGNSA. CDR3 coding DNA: TGTGCCAGCAGCTTAGGCGTAGCGGGAGATCGCCCCTACGAGCAGTACGTC. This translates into CASSLGVAGDRPYEQYV.

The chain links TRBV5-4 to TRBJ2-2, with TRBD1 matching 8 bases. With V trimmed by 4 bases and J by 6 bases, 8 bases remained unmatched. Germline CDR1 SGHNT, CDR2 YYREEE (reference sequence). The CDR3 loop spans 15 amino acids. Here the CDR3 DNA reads TGTGCCAGCAGCAAGGACAGGGTAACTGCCGGGGAGCTGTTTTTT. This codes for CASSKDRVTAGELFF.

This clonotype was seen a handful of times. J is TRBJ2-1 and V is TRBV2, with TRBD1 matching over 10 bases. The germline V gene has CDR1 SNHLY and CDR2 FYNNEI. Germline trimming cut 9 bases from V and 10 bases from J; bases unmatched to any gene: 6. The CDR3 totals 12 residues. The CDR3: CASRGQGSEQFF. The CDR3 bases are TGTGCCAGTAGGGGACAGGGGAGCGAGCAGTTCTTC. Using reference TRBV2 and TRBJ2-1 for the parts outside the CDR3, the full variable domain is EPEVTQTPSHQVTQMGQEVILRCVPISNHLYFYWYRQILGQKVEFLVSFYNNEISEKSEIFDDQFSVERPDGSNFTLKIRSTKLEDSAMYFCASRGQGSEQFFGPGTRLTVL.

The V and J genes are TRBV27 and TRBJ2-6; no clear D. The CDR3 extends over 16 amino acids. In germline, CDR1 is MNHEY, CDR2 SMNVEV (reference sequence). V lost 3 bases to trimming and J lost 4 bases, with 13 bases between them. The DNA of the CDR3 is TGTGCCAGCAGTTTGTCTTTACCGGGCGGGGCCAACGTCCTGACTTTC. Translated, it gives CASSLSLPGGANVLTF. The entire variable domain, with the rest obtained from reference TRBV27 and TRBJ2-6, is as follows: EAQVTQNPRYLITVTGKKLTVTCSQNMNHEYMSWYRQDPGLGLRQIYYSMNVEVTDKGDVPEGYKVSRKEKRNFPLILESPSPNQTSLYFCASSLSLPGGANVLTFGAGSRLTVL.

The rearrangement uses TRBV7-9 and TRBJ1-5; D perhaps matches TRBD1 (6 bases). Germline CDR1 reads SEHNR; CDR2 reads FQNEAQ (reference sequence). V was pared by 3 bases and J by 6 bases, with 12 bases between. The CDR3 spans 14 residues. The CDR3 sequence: CASSLAGESQPQHF. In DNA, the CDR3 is TGTGCCAGCAGCTTGGCAGGGGAAAGTCAGCCCCAGCATTTT.

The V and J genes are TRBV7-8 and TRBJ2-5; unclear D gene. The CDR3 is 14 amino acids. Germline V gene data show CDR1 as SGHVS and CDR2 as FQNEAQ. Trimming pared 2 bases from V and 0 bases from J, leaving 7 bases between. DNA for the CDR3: TGTGCCAGCAGCTTACGCGCGTACCAAGAGACCCAGTACTTC. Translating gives CASSLRAYQETQYF.

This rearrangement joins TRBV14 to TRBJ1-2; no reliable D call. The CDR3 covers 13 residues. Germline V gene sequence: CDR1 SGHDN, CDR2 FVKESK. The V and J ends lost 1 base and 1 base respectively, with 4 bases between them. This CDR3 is CASSQGYNYGYTF. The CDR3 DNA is TGTGCCAGCAGCCAAGGCTATAACTATGGCTACACCTTC.

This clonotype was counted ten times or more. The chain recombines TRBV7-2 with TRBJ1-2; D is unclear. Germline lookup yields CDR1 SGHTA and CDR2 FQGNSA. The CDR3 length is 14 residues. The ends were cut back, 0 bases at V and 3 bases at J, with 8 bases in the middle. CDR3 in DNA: TGTGCCAGCAGCTTAGCGAAAGGACACTATGGCTACACCTTC. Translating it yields CASSLAKGHYGYTF.